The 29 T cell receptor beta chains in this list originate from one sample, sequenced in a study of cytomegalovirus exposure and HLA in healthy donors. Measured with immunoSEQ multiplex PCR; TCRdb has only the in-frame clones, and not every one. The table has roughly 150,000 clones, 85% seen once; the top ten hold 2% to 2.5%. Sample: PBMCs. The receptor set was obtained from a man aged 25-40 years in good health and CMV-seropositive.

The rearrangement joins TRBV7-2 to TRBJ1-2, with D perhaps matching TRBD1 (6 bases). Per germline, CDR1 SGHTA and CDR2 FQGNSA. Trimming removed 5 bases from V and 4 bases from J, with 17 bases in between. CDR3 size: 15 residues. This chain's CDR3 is CASSPPGTSGYGYTF. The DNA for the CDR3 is TGTGCCAGCAGCCCTCCTGGGACATCAGGCTATGGCTACACCTTC. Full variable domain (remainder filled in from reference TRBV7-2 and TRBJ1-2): GAGVSQSPSNKVTEKGKDVELRCDPISGHTALYWYRQSLGQGLEFLIYFQGNSAPDKSGLPSDRFSAERTGGSVSTLTIQRTQQEDSAVYLCASSPPGTSGYGYTFGSGTRLTVV.

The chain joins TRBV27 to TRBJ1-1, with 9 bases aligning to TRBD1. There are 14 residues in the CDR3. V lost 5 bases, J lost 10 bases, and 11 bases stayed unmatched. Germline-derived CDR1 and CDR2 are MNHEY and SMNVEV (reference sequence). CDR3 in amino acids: CASSPPGTGWRAFF. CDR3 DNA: TGTGCCAGCAGTCCACCCGGGACAGGGTGGCGAGCTTTCTTT.

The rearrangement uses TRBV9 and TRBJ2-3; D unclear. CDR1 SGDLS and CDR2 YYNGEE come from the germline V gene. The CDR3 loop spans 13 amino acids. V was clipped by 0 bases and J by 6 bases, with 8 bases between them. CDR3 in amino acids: CASSVDLPDTQYF. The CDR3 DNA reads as TGTGCCAGCAGCGTAGATCTTCCGGATACGCAGTATTTT.

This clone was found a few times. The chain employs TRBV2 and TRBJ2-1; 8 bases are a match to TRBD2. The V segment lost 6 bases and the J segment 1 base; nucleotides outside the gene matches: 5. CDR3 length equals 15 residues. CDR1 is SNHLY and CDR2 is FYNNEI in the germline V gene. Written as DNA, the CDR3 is TGTGCCAGCAGACTTACTAGCGGTTCCTACAATGAGCAGTTCTTC. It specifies CASRLTSGSYNEQFF.

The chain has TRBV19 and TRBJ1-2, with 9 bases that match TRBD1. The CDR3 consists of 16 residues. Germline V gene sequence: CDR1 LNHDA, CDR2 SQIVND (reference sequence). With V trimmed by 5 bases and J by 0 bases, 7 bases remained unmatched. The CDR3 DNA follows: TGTGCCAGTAGTGCTGGACAGGGGACCTCTAACTATGGCTACACCTTC. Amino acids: CASSAGQGTSNYGYTF. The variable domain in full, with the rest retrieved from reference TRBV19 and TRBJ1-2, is DGGITQSPKYLFRKEGQNVTLSCEQNLNHDAMYWYRQDPGQGLRLIYYSQIVNDFQKGDIAEGYSVSREKKESFPLTVTSAQKNPTAFYLCASSAGQGTSNYGYTFGSGTRLTVV.

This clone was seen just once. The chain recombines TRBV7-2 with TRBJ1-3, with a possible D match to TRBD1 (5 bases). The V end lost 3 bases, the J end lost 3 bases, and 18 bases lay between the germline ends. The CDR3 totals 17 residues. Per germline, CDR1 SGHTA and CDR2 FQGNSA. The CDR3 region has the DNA TGTGCCAGCAGCTTCGGTACAGGAATAATCGGTGGAAACACCATATATTTT. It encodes CASSFGTGIIGGNTIYF.

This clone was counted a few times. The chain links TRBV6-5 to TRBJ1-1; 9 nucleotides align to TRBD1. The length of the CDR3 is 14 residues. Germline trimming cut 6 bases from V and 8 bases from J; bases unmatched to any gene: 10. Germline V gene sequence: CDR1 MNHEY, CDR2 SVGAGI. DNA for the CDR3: TGTGCCAGCAGCGGGACAGGGAGAGGGTTGGAAGCTTTCTTT. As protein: CASSGTGRGLEAFF.

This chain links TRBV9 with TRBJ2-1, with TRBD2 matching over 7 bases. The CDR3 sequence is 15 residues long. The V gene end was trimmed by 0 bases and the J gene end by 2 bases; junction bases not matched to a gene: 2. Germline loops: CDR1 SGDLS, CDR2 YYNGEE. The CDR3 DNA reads TGTGCCAGCAGCGTAGGACGGGGGGCCTACAATGAGCAGTTCTTC. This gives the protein CASSVGRGAYNEQFF.

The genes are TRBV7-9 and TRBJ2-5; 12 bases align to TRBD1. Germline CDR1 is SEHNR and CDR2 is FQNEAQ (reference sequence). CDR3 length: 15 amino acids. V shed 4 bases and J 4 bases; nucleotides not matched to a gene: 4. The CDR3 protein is CASSSGQGALETQYF. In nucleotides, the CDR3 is TGTGCCAGCAGCTCGGGACAGGGGGCATTAGAGACCCAGTACTTC.

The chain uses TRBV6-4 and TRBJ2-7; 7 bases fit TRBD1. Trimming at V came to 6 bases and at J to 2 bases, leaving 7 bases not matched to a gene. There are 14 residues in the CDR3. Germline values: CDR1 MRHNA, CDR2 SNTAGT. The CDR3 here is CASSRTGPTYEQYF. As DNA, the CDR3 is TGTGCCAGCAGCAGGACAGGTCCGACCTACGAGCAGTACTTC.

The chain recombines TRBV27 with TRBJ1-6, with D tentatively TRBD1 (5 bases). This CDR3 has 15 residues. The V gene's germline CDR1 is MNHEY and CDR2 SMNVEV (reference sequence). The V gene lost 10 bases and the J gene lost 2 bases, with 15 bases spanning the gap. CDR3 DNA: TGTGCCACGTCGGCCAGGGAACCCTATAATTCACCCCTCCACTTT. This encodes CATSAREPYNSPLHF.

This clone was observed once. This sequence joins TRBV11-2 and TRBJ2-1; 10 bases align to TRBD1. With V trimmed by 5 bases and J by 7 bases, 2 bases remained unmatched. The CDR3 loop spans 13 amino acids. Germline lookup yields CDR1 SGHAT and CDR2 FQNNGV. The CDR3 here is CASSVDRGNEQFF. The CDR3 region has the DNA TGTGCCAGCAGCGTGGACAGGGGGAATGAGCAGTTCTTC.

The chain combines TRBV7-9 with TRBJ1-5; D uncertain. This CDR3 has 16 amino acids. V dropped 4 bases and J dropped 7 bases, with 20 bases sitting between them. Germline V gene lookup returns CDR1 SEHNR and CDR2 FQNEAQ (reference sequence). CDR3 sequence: CASSSGGLLHEQPQHF. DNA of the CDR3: TGTGCCAGCAGCTCAGGTGGACTTCTTCACGAGCAGCCCCAGCATTTT.

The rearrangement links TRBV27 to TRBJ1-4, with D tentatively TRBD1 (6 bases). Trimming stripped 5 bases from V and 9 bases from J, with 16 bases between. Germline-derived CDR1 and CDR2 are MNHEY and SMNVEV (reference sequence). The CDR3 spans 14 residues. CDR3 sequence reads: CASSPHGGLQKLFF. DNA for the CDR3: TGTGCCAGCAGTCCCCACGGGGGGCTGCAAAAACTGTTTTTT.

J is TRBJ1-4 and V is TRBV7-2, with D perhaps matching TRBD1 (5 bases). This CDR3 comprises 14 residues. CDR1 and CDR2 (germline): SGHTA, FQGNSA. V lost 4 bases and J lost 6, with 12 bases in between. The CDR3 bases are TGTGCCAGCAGCTCTTGGGGGGGTGATGAAAAACTGTTTTTT. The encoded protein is CASSSWGGDEKLFF.

As DNA, the CDR3 is TGTGCCAGCAGTTACCGCGGACAGGGGGCAGATACGCAGTATTTT. Encoded protein: CASSYRGQGADTQYF. The chain links TRBV6-6 to TRBJ2-3; TRBD1 matches 10 bases. The CDR3 runs to 15 residues. Looked up from germline, CDR1 is MNHNY and CDR2 is SVGAGI (reference sequence). V shed 2 bases, J shed 4 bases, and the junction held 3 bases outside the gene matches.

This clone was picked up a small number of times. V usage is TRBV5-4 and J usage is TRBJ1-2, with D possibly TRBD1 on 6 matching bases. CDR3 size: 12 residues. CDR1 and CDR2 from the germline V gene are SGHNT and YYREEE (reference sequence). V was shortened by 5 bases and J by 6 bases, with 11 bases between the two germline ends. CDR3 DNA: TGTGCCAGCAGGAAACAGGGAAATGGCTACACCTTC. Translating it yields CASRKQGNGYTF.

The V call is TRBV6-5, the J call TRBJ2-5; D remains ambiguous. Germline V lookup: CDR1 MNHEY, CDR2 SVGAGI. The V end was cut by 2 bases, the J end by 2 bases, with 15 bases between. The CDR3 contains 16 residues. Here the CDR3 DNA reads TGTGCCAGCAGTTACGGCGGAGTAGGCCCTCAAGAGACCCAGTACTTC. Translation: CASSYGGVGPQETQYF.

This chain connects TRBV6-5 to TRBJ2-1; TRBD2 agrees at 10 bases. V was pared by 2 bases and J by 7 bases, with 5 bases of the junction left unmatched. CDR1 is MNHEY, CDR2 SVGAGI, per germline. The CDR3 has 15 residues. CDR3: CASSYGSGGANEQFF. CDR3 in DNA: TGTGCCAGCAGTTACGGCAGCGGGGGGGCAAATGAGCAGTTCTTC.

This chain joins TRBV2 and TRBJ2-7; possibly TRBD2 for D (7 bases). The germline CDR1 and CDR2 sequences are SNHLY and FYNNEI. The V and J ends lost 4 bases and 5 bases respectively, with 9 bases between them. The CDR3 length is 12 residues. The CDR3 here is CASSGGGHEQYF. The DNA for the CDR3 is TGTGCCAGCAGTGGGGGGGGCCACGAGCAGTACTTC.

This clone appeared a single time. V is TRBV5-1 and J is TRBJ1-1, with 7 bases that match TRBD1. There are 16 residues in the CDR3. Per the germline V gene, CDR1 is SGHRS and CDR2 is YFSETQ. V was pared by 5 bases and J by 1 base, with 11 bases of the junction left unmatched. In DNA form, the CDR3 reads TGCGCCAGCAGTAAGAACAGGGGTATTGGGAACACTGAAGCTTTCTTT. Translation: CASSKNRGIGNTEAFF.

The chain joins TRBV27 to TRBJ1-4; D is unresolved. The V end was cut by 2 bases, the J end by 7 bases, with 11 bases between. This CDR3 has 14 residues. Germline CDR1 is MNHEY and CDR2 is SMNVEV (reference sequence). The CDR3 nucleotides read TGTGCCAGCAGTTTAAGGCCCCGCGGTGAAAAACTGTTTTTT. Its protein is CASSLRPRGEKLFF.

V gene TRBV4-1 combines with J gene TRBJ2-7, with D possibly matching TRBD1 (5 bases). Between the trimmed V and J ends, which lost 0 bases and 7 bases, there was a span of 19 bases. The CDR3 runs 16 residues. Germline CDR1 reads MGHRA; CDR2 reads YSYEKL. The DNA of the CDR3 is TGCGCCAGCAGCCAAGATATACGGCAGGGTGAGGAAGAGCAGTACTTC. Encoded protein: CASSQDIRQGEEEQYF.

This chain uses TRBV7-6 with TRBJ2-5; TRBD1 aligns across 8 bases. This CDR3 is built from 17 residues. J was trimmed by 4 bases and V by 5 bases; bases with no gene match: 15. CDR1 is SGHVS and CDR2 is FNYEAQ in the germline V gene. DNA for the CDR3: TGTGCCAGCAGCCTACACGGTAACAGGGGGTTAGGAGAGACCCAGTACTTC. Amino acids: CASSLHGNRGLGETQYF.

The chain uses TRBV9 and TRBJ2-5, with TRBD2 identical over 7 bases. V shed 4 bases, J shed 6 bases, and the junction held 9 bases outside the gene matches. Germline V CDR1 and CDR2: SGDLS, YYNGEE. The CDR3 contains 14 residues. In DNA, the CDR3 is TGTGCCAGCAGCAACACCGGGACTACAAAGACCCAGTACTTC. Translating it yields CASSNTGTTKTQYF.

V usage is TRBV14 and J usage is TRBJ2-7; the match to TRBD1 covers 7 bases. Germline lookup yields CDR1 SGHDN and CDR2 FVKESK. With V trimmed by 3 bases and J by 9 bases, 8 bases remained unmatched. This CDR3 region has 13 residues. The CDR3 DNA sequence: TGTGCCAGCAGCCAGAACACAGGGGACCCGCAGTACTTC. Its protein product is CASSQNTGDPQYF.

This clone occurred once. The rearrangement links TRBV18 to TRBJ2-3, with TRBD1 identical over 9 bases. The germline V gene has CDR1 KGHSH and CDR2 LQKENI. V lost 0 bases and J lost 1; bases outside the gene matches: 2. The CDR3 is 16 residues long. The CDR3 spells CASSPPRTGGTDTQYF. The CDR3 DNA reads TGTGCCAGCTCACCACCCCGGACAGGGGGCACAGATACGCAGTATTTT.

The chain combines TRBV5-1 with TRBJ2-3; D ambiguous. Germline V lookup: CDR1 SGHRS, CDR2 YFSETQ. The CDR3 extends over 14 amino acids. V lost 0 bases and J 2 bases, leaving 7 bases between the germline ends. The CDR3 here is CASSLVFYTDTQYF. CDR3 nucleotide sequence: TGCGCCAGCAGCTTGGTCTTCTACACAGATACGCAGTATTTT.

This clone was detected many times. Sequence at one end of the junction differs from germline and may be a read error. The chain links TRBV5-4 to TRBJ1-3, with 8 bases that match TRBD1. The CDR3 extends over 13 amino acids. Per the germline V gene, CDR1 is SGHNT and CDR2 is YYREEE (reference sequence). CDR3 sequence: CASSLDRAYTIYF. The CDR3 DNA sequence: TGTGCCAGCAGTTTGGACAGGGCCTACACCATATATTTT.